These T cell receptor beta chains were read from a single sample in a study of TIL therapy for anti-PD-1-resistant metastatic lung cancer. Produced via immunoSEQ multiplex PCR; TCRdb's table is partial and in-frame only. The sample has approximately 9,400 clones, 50% to 65% seen once. This specimen consisted of tumor tissue, obtained at baseline. These receptor sequences come from a person aged 25-79 years with non-small cell lung cancer. CDR3s include the opening cysteine and the closing phenylalanine or tryptophan. A D gene is named only where the DNA matches it firmly. Clone size appears in some rows only: once, few, many, or a class for an expanded clone.

.	TRBV4-2	TRBD2	18	TRBJ2-7	CASSRLEGLAGETYEQYF	TGTGCCAGCAGCCGTCTCGAGGGGCTAGCGGGAGAAACCTACGAGCAGTACTTC
.	TRBV27	.	16	TRBJ2-2	CASSSTGLTNTGELFF	TGTGCCAGCAGTTCAACGGGACTTACGAACACCGGGGAGCTGTTTTTT
.	TRBV7-9	.	13	TRBJ2-1	CASSPDPYNEQFF	TGTGCCAGCAGCCCGGACCCTTACAATGAGCAGTTCTTC
.	TRBV6-5	TRBD1	14	TRBJ2-5	CAIRPGQGVETQYF	TGTGCCATCAGGCCGGGACAGGGTGTGGAGACCCAGTACTTC
.	TRBV6-5	.	13	TRBJ2-4	CASSSGQRNIQYF	TGTGCCAGCAGTTCAGGACAGAGGAACATTCAGTACTTC
.	TRBV10-3	TRBD2	13	TRBJ2-7	CAISEPVGGVGYF	TGTGCCATCAGTGAACCCGTGGGAGGGGTCGGGTACTTC
.	TRBV9	.	15	TRBJ1-3	CASSVEGYPGNTIYF	TGTGCCAGCAGCGTAGAGGGGTACCCTGGAAACACCATATATTTT
.	TRBV15	.	14	TRBJ1-1	CATSRVTRNTEAFF	TGTGCCACCAGCAGAGTTACCAGGAACACTGAAGCTTTCTTT
medium-sized	TRBV19	TRBD1	14	TRBJ2-7	CASSGQGAAYEQYF	TGTGCCAGTAGCGGACAGGGGGCGGCCTACGAGCAGTACTTC
.	TRBV19	.	15	TRBJ1-6	CASSIPGAYNSPLHF	TGTGCCAGTAGTATTCCGGGGGCCTATAATTCACCCCTCCACTTT
.	TRBV7-9	.	12	TRBJ2-7	CASTPPTGEQYF	TGTGCCAGCACCCCCCCGACAGGCGAGCAGTACTTC
few	TRBV6-1	.	13	TRBJ2-7	CASERAPSYEQYF	TGTGCCAGCGAGAGGGCTCCATCCTACGAGCAGTACTTC
few	TRBV28	.	12	TRBJ1-2	CATAGARGGYTF	TGTGCCACCGCGGGGGCCAGGGGTGGCTACACCTTC
.	TRBV18	.	13	TRBJ1-1	CASSPGVSTEAFF	TGTGCCAGCTCACCCGGGGTGTCCACTGAAGCTTTCTTT
.	TRBV6-8	.	13	TRBJ2-2	CASRPRTSGELFF	TGTGCCAGCAGGCCCCGGACTTCTGGGGAGCTGTTTTTT
medium-sized	TRBV28	.	14	TRBJ1-2	CASRRTANLYGYTF	TGTGCCAGCAGACGGACGGCGAACCTCTATGGCTACACCTTC
few	TRBV7-2	TRBD2	16	TRBJ2-1	CASSLIAASGDNEQFF	TGTGCCAGCAGCTTAATAGCGGCTAGCGGCGACAATGAGCAGTTCTTC
.	TRBV2	TRBD2	14	TRBJ2-7	CASSRTSRGYEQYF	TGTGCCAGCTCACGGACTAGCAGGGGTTACGAGCAGTACTTC
once	TRBV30	.	15	TRBJ1-6	CAWSVNRQHNSPLHF	TGTGCCTGGAGTGTGAACAGGCAACATAATTCACCCCTCCACTTT
.	TRBV29-1	.	16	TRBJ2-1	CSVVTPYGSAYNEQFF	TGCAGCGTTGTGACACCCTACGGTTCGGCCTACAATGAGCAGTTCTTC
.	TRBV29-1	TRBD1	15	TRBJ2-3	CSVDRTGTLTDTQYF	TGCAGCGTCGACAGGACAGGGACCCTCACAGATACGCAGTATTTT
.	TRBV5-1	.	17	TRBJ2-7	CASSLTIGSSQSYEQYF	TGCGCCAGCAGCTTGACAATCGGATCGAGTCAGTCCTACGAGCAGTACTTC
.	TRBV10-1	.	14	TRBJ2-3	CASSHRGSTDTQYF	TGCGCCAGCAGTCACCGCGGGAGCACAGATACGCAGTATTTT
.	TRBV4-2	TRBD1	18	TRBJ1-6	CASSPEPPATGNNSPLHF	TGTGCCAGCAGCCCAGAACCCCCGGCGACAGGGAATAATTCACCCCTCCACTTT
.	TRBV18	.	13	TRBJ2-1	CASSPPLASVKFF	TGTGCCAGCTCACCGCCACTAGCTTCGGTGAAGTTCTTC
once	TRBV5-1	.	15	TRBJ1-1	CASSFLGGLATEAFF	TGCGCCAGCAGCTTCTTGGGGGGCCTTGCCACTGAAGCTTTCTTT
.	TRBV28	.	15	TRBJ1-6	CASSPPGSYNSPLHF	TGTGCCAGCAGTCCCCCAGGCTCCTATAATTCACCCCTCCACTTT
medium-sized	TRBV2	.	15	TRBJ1-2	CASSEFGGESDGYTF	TGTGCCAGCAGTGAATTCGGAGGGGAGAGTGATGGCTACACCTTC
.	TRBV4-1	.	18	TRBJ2-4	CASSQDWADILAKNIQYF	TGCGCCAGCAGCCAAGATTGGGCAGACATACTAGCCAAAAACATTCAGTACTTC
.	TRBV30	.	13	TRBJ2-1	CAWSGSGYNEQFF	TGTGCCTGGAGTGGTAGCGGTTACAATGAGCAGTTCTTC
.	TRBV2	TRBD1	16	TRBJ2-7	CASSVGQGRNSYEQYF	TGTGCCAGCAGTGTCGGACAGGGAAGGAACTCCTACGAGCAGTACTTC
few	TRBV6-5	.	13	TRBJ2-5	CASSYLGEETQYF	TGTGCCAGCAGTTACTTAGGGGAAGAGACCCAGTACTTC
once	TRBV28	.	11	TRBJ2-5	CASSSDLFKYF	TGTGCCAGCAGTTCGGACTTATTCAAGTACTTC
few	TRBV20-1	.	11	TRBJ2-5	CSAPKGETQYF	TGCAGTGCCCCCAAGGGAGAGACCCAGTACTTC
.	TRBV7-2	.	13	TRBJ1-2	CASSYRTAYGYTF	TGCGCCAGCAGCTACAGGACAGCCTATGGCTACACCTTC
.	TRBV5-4	.	16	TRBJ1-6	CASSQYQGRRNSPLHF	TGTGCCAGCAGCCAGTACCAAGGGAGAAGGAACTCACCCCTCCACTTT
large	TRBV5-1	.	15	TRBJ1-6	CASSLGDGTNSPLHF	TGCGCCAGCAGCTTAGGGGACGGGACAAATTCACCCCTCCACTTT
.	TRBV5-6	.	13	TRBJ2-1	CASSPGFMVEQFF	TGTGCCAGCAGCCCGGGATTCATGGTTGAGCAGTTCTTC
once	TRBV5-1	TRBD1	14	TRBJ2-1	CASSLGQGGNEQFF	TGCGCCAGCAGCTTAGGACAGGGGGGGAATGAGCAGTTCTTC
.	TRBV5-1	.	14	TRBJ1-1	CASSYGTVRTEAFF	TGCGCCAGCAGCTATGGTACGGTTCGCACTGAAGCTTTCTTT
.	TRBV30	.	14	TRBJ1-2	CARAVNRIGYGYTF	TGTGCTAGGGCGGTAAATCGGATCGGGTATGGCTACACCTTC
.	TRBV18	.	17	TRBJ1-3	CASSLQGQTISGNTIYF	TGTGCCAGCTCACTACAAGGACAGACCATCTCTGGAAACACCATATATTTT
few	TRBV28	.	15	TRBJ2-6	CASSNSGSGANVLTF	TGTGCCAGCAGTAATTCAGGGTCTGGGGCCAACGTCCTGACTTTC
.	TRBV19	TRBD1	16	TRBJ1-5	CASSTRTGVHNQPQHF	TGTGCCAGTAGTACTCGGACAGGGGTGCACAATCAGCCCCAGCATTTT
.	TRBV5-4	TRBD1	15	TRBJ2-1	CASRDGQGKGNEQFF	TGTGCCAGCAGGGACGGACAGGGGAAGGGGAATGAGCAGTTCTTC
few	TRBV7-8	.	15	TRBJ2-7	CASSSTGGLSYEQYF	TGTGCCAGCAGCTCAACAGGTGGACTCTCCTACGAGCAGTACTTC
few	TRBV5-4	.	14	TRBJ2-4	CASSLTGAKNIQYF	TGTGCCAGCAGCTTGACAGGGGCCAAAAACATTCAGTACTTC
few	TRBV27	.	14	TRBJ2-7	CASSSGATGRVQYF	TGTGCCAGCAGTTCCGGGGCCACCGGACGAGTGCAGTACTTC
.	TRBV11-3	TRBD2	14	TRBJ2-1	CASRLAGGSNEQFF	TGTGCCAGCAGACTAGCGGGAGGCTCCAATGAGCAGTTCTTC
few	TRBV28	TRBD1	14	TRBJ1-2	CASSLPQGAIPYTF	TGTGCCAGCAGTCTCCCCCAGGGGGCAATCCCCTACACCTTC
.	TRBV29-1	.	15	TRBJ1-2	CSVEDGILGDYGYTF	TGCAGCGTTGAAGACGGTATCTTAGGGGACTATGGCTACACCTTC
.	TRBV7-3	.	13	TRBJ1-5	CASSPSHGQPQHF	TGTGCCAGCAGCCCCTCTCATGGTCAGCCCCAGCATTTT
.	TRBV29-1	.	14	TRBJ2-2	CSVEGGRGTGELFF	TGCAGCGTTGAAGGGGGACGGGGCACCGGGGAGCTGTTTTTT
.	TRBV18	TRBD2	17	TRBJ2-3	CASSPRIAGASTDTQYF	TGTGCCAGCTCACCACGCATAGCGGGGGCTAGCACAGATACGCAGTATTTT
.	TRBV30	.	12	TRBJ2-6	CAWSQGANVLTF	TGTGCCTGGAGTCAAGGGGCCAACGTCCTGACTTTC
.	TRBV6-1	TRBD2	17	TRBJ2-7	CAISETRIAGESYEQYF	TGTGCCATCAGTGAGACCAGGATAGCGGGAGAATCCTACGAGCAGTACTTC
medium-sized	TRBV4-2	TRBD1	17	TRBJ1-2	CASSQEGGTGPPYGYTF	TGTGCCAGCAGCCAAGAGGGAGGGACAGGGCCCCCATATGGCTACACCTTC
.	TRBV12-5	.	16	TRBJ2-7	CASGLVNQGWTYEQYF	TGTGCTAGTGGTTTGGTAAATCAGGGATGGACCTACGAGCAGTACTTC
.	TRBV2	.	15	TRBJ2-3	CASSEEGWGTDTQYF	TGTGCCAGCAGTGAAGAAGGGTGGGGGACAGATACGCAGTATTTT
.	TRBV10-3	TRBD1	14	TRBJ1-4	CAIGTGQGNEKLFF	TGTGCCATCGGAACGGGACAGGGAAATGAAAAACTGTTTTTT